This T cell receptor beta chain comes out of a study of T cell repertoires in cytomegalovirus infection. Study findings and constraints: Dominating the ex vivo response were TCR beta clonotypes that were CMV-specific and HLA-C-restricted.

This clonotype was seen many times. Its antigen is not identified. The CDR3 consists of 18 residues. Germline values: CDR1 SGHTA, CDR2 FQGTGA. The V end lost 0 bases, the J end lost 0 bases, and 14 bases lay between the germline ends. MiXCR, run by TCRdb on the reads, gives a single entry per CDR3 protein. The sample consists of around 630,000 distinct CDR3 sequences, approximately 24% of them appearing once. Input material: CD8+ T cells from PBMCs. The clonotype comes from a human donor in good health (CMV status not recorded). Some clones in this sample may be carry-over from other donors' samples. This chain links TRBV7-3 with TRBJ2-2; TRBD2 is a possible D gene (5 bases). DNA of the CDR3: TGTGCCAGCAGCTTAACGGTTCACGAGGGCTCGAACACCGGGGAGCTGTTTTTT. Translating it yields CASSLTVHEGSNTGELFF.